These 9 T cell receptor beta chains were sequenced from one sample in a study of blood T cell repertoires in COVID-19. Sequenced by immunoSEQ multiplex PCR; TCRdb stores in-frame clones only, minus some. Among more than 65,000 clones, around 84% were seen once, and the ten largest hold more than 9.5%. Sequenced: peripheral blood. The origin of the receptors is a woman older than 75 with acute or convalescent COVID-19.

Turning to this clone: This sequence may be a read error, since a much larger clone differs from it by one base. The V call is TRBV6-5, the J call TRBJ1-2, with 9 positions matching TRBD1. This CDR3 region has 14 residues. Looked up from germline, CDR1 is MNHEY and CDR2 is SVGAGI. CDR3 DNA: TGTGCCAGCAGTAGACAGGGGGGCAACTATGACTACACCTTC. Its translation is CASSRQGGNYDYTF.

The chain couples TRBV11-2 to TRBJ2-2; D not certain. Germline-derived CDR1 and CDR2 are SGHAT and FQNNGV. Deletions cut 2 bases from V and 6 bases from J, with 7 bases between. There are 13 residues in the CDR3. This CDR3 reads CASSLMGAGELFF. The CDR3 DNA is TGTGCCAGCAGCTTAATGGGCGCCGGGGAGCTGTTTTTT.

V gene TRBV6-5 combines with J gene TRBJ1-3, with D possibly TRBD1 on 6 matching bases. Germline V gene data show CDR1 as MNHEY and CDR2 as SVGAGI. The length of the CDR3 is 13 residues. Trimming shortened V by 6 bases and J by 5 bases, and 11 bases separated the two germline ends. The CDR3 loop is CASRLQGRNTIYF. Written as DNA, the CDR3 is TGTGCCAGCAGGTTACAGGGCAGAAACACCATATATTTT.

This clone was seen a few times. The chain employs TRBV5-6 and TRBJ2-5, with TRBD1 identical over 8 bases. V lost 4 bases, J lost 6 bases, and 11 bases stayed unmatched. The germline V gene has CDR1 SGHDT and CDR2 YYEEEE. This CDR3 comprises 15 residues. CDR3 sequence (DNA): TGTGCCAGCAGCGGACAGGGAAGCCCTCAGAAGACCCAGTACTTC. This translates into CASSGQGSPQKTQYF.

V and J are TRBV30 and TRBJ1-1, with D maybe TRBD1 (6 bases). This CDR3 is built from 13 residues. Germline CDR1 is GTSNPN and CDR2 is SVGIG (reference sequence). Trimming took off 1 base at V and 5 bases at J, with 11 bases between the two ends. The chain's CDR3 is CAWSARQGTEAFF. CDR3 sequence (DNA): TGTGCCTGGAGTGCGAGGCAGGGGACTGAAGCTTTCTTT.

This clone has a handful of counts. This chain links TRBV11-2 with TRBJ1-5, with D hard to call. V lost 0 bases, J lost 3 bases, and 6 bases lay in between. The CDR3 length is 14 residues. Germline-derived CDR1 and CDR2 are SGHAT and FQNNGV. The CDR3 nucleotides read TGTGCCAGCAGCTTAGACAGTCTCAATCAGCCCCAGCATTTT. It encodes CASSLDSLNQPQHF. The whole variable domain, filled in from reference TRBV11-2 and TRBJ1-5, reads EAGVAQSPRYKIIEKRQSVAFWCNPISGHATLYWYQQILGQGPKLLIQFQNNGVVDDSQLPKDRFSAERLKGVDSTLKIQPAKLEDSAVYLCASSLDSLNQPQHFGDGTRLSIL.

The chain has TRBV5-5 and TRBJ1-5, with unresolved D. V was trimmed by 3 bases and J by 7 bases, leaving 14 bases between them. The CDR3 spans 14 residues. Germline loops: CDR1 SGHKS, CDR2 YYEKEE (reference sequence). The CDR3 loop is CASSSEGAGQPQHF. The DNA for the CDR3 is TGTGCCAGCAGCTCTGAGGGCGCGGGGCAGCCCCAGCATTTT.

The chain combines TRBV29-1 with TRBJ1-3, with D perhaps TRBD1 (6 bases). CDR1 and CDR2 (germline): SQVTM, ANQGSEA. The CDR3 totals 12 residues. V lost 5 bases to trimming and J lost 4 bases, with 9 bases between them. The CDR3 sequence is CSVNTGGNTIYF. The CDR3 coding sequence is TGCAGCGTTAATACAGGGGGAAACACCATATATTTT. The full variable domain, in which reference TRBV29-1 and TRBJ1-3 provide the parts outside the CDR3, is SAVISQKPSRDICQRGTSLTIQCQVDSQVTMMFWYRQQPGQSLTLIATANQGSEATYESGFVIDKFPISRPNLTFSTLTVSNMSPEDSSIYLCSVNTGGNTIYFGEGSWLTVV.

The genes are TRBV5-1 and TRBJ2-5; D possibly corresponds to TRBD1 (5 bases). Matching the DNA end better, TRBJ2-7 makes the J call doubtful. The CDR3 extends over 13 amino acids. The V gene's germline CDR1 is SGHRS and CDR2 YFSETQ. The CDR3 DNA follows: TGCGCCAGCAGCTTGACGGACATTTACGAGCAGTACTTC. Its translation is CASSLTDIYEQYF.